This T cell receptor beta chain was recovered during a study of control samples from healthy donors and cancer patients. Using immunoSEQ multiplex PCR, the repertoire was profiled, and TCRdb retains in-frame clones only, with some absent. The sample contains 150,000 to 200,000 clones, roughly 92% of which appear only once. Germline trimming cut 4 bases from V and 0 bases from J; bases unmatched to any gene: 3. Germline V lookup: CDR1 SNHLY, CDR2 FYNNEI. This CDR3 comprises 15 residues. The clonotype was recovered from a woman aged 25-40 years in good health. The sample was blood. J is TRBJ2-7 and V is TRBV2, with 10 bases aligning to TRBD2. The CDR3 DNA reads TGTGCCAGCAGTGGGACTAGCGGCAGCTCCTACGAGCAGTACTTC. This translates into CASSGTSGSSYEQYF.